This T cell receptor beta chain is from a study of T cell responses to AZD1222 COVID-19 vaccine. About the study: Second-dose timings of about 4 or about 12 weeks were pooled. Whole-study results and caveats: Regions 160-218 and 743-854 held dominance among vaccine-associated CD4 TCRs, which spanned spike.

The CDR3 runs 15 residues. Germline V CDR1 and CDR2: MNHEY, SVGAGI. V was cut by 2 bases and J by 0 bases, with 8 bases left in between. Profiling relied on immunoSEQ multiplex PCR, and the TCRdb table lists in-frame clones only, not all of them. The sample includes 150,000 or so clones, 90% to 95% of them seen just once. Worth noting for this clone: Its antigen remains unknown.

The J gene is TRBJ1-3, the V gene TRBV6-5; D unclear. The receptor comes from an adult in good health. The source material was peripheral blood, sampled on day 0 of AZD1222 vaccination. DNA for the CDR3: TGTGCCAGCAGTTACCCGGGGAACTCTGGAAACACCATATATTTT. Protein: CASSYPGNSGNTIYF.